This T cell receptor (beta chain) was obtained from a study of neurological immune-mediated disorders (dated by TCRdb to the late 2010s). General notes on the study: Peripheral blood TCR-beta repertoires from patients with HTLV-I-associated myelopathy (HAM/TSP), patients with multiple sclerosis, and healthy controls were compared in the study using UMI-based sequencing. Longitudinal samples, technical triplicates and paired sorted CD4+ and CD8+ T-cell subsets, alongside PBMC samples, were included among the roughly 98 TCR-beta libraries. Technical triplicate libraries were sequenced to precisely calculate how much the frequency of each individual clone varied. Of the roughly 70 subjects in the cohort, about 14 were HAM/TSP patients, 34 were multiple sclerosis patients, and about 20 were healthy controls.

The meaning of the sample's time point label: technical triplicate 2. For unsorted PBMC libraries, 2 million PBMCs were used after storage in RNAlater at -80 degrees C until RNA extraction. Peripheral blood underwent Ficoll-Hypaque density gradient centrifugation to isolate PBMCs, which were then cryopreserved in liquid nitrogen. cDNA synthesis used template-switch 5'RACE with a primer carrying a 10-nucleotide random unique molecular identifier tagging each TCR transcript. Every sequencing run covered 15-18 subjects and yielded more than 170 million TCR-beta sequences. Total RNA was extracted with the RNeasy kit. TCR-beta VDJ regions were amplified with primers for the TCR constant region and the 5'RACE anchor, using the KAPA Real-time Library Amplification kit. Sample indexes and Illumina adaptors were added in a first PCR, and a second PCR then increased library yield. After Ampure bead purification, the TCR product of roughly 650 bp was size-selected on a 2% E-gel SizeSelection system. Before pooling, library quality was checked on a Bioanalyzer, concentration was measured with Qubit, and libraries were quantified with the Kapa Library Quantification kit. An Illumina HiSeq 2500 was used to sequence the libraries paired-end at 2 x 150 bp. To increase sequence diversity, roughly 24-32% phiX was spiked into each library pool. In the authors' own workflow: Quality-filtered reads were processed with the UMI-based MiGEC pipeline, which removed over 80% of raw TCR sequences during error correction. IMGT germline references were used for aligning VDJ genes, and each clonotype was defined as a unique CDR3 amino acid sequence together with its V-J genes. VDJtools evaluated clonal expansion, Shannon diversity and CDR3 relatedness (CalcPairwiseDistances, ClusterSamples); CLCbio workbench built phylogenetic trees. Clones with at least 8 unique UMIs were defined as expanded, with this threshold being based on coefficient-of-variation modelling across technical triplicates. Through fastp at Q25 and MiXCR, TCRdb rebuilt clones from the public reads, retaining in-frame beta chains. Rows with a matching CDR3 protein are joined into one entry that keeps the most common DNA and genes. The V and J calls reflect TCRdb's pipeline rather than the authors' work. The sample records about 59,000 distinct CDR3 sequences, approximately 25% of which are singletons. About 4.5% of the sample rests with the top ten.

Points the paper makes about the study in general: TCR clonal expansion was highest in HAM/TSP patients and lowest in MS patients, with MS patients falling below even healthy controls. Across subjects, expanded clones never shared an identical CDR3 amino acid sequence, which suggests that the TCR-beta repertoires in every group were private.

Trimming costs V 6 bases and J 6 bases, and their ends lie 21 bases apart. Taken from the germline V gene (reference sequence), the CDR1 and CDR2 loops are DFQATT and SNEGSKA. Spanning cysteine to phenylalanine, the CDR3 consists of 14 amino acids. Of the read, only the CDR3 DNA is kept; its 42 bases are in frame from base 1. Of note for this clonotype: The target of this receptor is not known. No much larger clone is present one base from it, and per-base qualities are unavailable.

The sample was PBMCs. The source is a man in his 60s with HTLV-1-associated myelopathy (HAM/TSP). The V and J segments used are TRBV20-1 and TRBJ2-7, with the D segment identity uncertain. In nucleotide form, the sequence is TGCAGTGCAGCCCGGTACCCATCCGTTCCCGAGCAGTACTTC. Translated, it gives CSAARYPSVPEQYF.